The 2 T cell receptor beta chains given below trace back to one sample, sequenced in a study of T cells in Graves' hyperthyroidism and ophthalmopathy. The TCR beta CDR3 regions underwent amplification using RNA transcripts as the source. The HTBI primer set was used in a first-round RT-PCR of the TCR CDR3. TCRdb reprocessed the multiplex PCR reads with MiXCR, giving one entry per CDR3 protein. The sample has about 620,000 distinct CDR3 sequences; under 20% are singletons. The specimen was blood. These receptors came from a woman aged 30 to 39 with Graves' hyperthyroidism.

This clonotype was seen repeatedly, ten times or more. The chain joins TRBV30 to TRBJ1-1; 10 nucleotides line up with TRBD1. Germline assignment: CDR1 GTSNPN and CDR2 SVGIG (reference sequence). CDR3 length: 14 amino acids. V lost 2 bases and J lost 7; bases outside the gene matches: 7. CDR3 DNA: TGTGCCTGGAGTAAAGGACAGGGGGGTGGTGAAGCTTTCTTT. Translated: CAWSKGQGGGEAFF.

This clonotype was recorded many times. The CDR3 here is CSAPTGQIQETQYF. The CDR3 DNA is TGCAGTGCACCGACCGGACAGATACAAGAGACCCAGTACTTC. The V and J genes are TRBV20-1 and TRBJ2-5; possible D gene TRBD1, 6 bases. Germline V CDR1 and CDR2: DFQATT, SNEGSKA (reference sequence). The CDR3 covers 14 residues. V lost 6 bases and J 2 bases, leaving 16 bases between the germline ends.